The T cell receptor beta chain under discussion was sequenced for a study of identical twins. The V gene's germline CDR1 is SGHAT and CDR2 FQDESV (reference sequence). This CDR3 is built from 17 residues. V dropped 5 bases and J dropped 11; count of bases not matched to a gene: 20. One entry per CDR3 protein, called by TCRdb with MiXCR from the 5' RACE reads. The sample shows 1.5 million to 2 million distinct CDR3 sequences, about 30% of them seen only once. Study-level results: With monozygotic twins, out-of-frame TCR alpha sharing exceeded what models estimated.

Points on this clonotype: The target antigen is unknown.

The gene calls are TRBV11-1 and TRBJ2-5; 10 positions match TRBD2. Sequenced input: cord blood. The clonotype was recovered from a newborn girl in good health. CDR3 sequence: CASSLRLAGASYNEQYF. DNA of the CDR3: TGTGCCAGCAGCCTCCGGCTAGCGGGGGCCTCCTACAATGAGCAGTACTTC.